This TCR beta chain was profiled in a study of blood T cell repertoires in COVID-19 (dated by TCRdb to 2020 to 2022). Regarding the research as a whole: Collaborator samples came from the United States, Italy and Spain and covered acute and convalescent phases of COVID-19. Samples came from the ongoing ImmuneRACE study (first 160 participants) plus 1,254 subjects from 6 global collaborators. The repertoires were released in a freely available public database intended as a resource for research on the immune response to SARS-CoV-2. The prospective study material was composed of cDNA or gDNA derived from T cells, B-cell-depleted T cells, or PBMCs. A de-identified subject ID, COVID-19 status, age in years and sex were almost always included in the sample metadata. The dataset comprised deeply sampled blood TCRbeta repertoires from subjects exposed to, actively infected with, or recovered from COVID-19. Where available, HLA class I and class II types were taken from metadata supplied by the sample provider and were not determined by assay-based typing. Broad study findings and their caveats: How much clinical and demographic metadata was included differed by source and by participant, and the metadata was provided uncurated.

This clone was counted a few times. Its antigen is currently not known. Base qualities are not recorded, but no much larger clone differs from it by a single base. Collaborating institutions collected whole blood in K2EDTA tubes following their own protocols. Collaborator samples were shipped for TCRbeta analysis as frozen whole blood, isolated PBMCs, or DNA extracted from either sample type. The immunoSEQ Assay, a bias-controlled multiplex PCR, was used to amplify TCRbeta CDR3 regions from genomic DNA. As for the authors' bioinformatics: The number of nucleated cells in each sample was estimated by amplification of reference gene primers within the assay. To quantify the absolute abundance of each unique TCRbeta CDR3 rearrangement, sequence reads were collapsed and filtered. For each sample, productive Simpson clonality was calculated as the square root of Simpson's diversity index over productive rearrangements. Not all clones reach the TCRdb copy of this immuneACCESS table, which keeps in-frame sequences only. Checked studies attribute under half of the gap to unresolved V genes and leave the rest unexplained. That table supplies the V and J calls and clone size; D and trimming were determined from the DNA. The sample table contains about 190,000 clones; only one count was recorded for 84% of them. The ten largest account for 15% to 20% of the sample.

Looking up the germline V gene yields CDR1 MGHRA and CDR2 YSYEKL. V loses 2 bases of germline sequence and J loses 0 bases, and the interval between the two ends is 10 bases. The cysteine opens and the phenylalanine closes a CDR3 of 15 amino acids. The DNA shown is the 45-base CDR3, in frame from base 1. The rearranged segments are TRBV4-1 and TRBJ1-1, with TRBD1 as a weak D call on 6 bases. The clonotype comes from a human donor in a cohort sampled during active COVID-19. The sample comprised peripheral blood. In nucleotide form, the sequence is TGCGCCAGCAGCCAACTACAGGGCGTGAACACTGAAGCTTTCTTT. Its protein product is CASSQLQGVNTEAFF.